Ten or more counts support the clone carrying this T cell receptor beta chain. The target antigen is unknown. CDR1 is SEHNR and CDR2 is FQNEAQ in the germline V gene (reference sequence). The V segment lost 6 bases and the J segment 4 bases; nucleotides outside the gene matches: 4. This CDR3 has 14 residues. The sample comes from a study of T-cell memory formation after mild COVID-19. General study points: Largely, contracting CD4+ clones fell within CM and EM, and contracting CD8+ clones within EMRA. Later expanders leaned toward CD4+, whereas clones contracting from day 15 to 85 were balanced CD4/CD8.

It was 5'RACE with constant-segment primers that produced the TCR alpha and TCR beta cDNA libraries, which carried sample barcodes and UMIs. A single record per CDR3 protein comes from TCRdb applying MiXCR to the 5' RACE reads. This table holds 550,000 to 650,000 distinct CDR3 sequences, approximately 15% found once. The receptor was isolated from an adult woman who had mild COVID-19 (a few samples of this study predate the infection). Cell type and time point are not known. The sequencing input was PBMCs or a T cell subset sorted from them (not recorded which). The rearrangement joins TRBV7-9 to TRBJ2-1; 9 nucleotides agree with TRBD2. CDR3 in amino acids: CASSLAGPYNEQFF. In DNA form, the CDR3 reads TGTGCCAGCAGTCTAGCGGGACCATACAATGAGCAGTTCTTC.